These 17 T cell receptor beta chains share one sample of origin, sequenced in a study of T cell responses to AZD1222 COVID-19 vaccine. TCRdb keeps only in-frame clones here, not all; method: immunoSEQ multiplex PCR. Of some 110,000 clones detected, around 84% appear once; the ten largest clones hold 17%. The sample here was peripheral blood, taken 28 days after the second AZD1222 dose. These receptors originate from an adult who received the AZD1222 COVID-19 vaccine.

The chain couples TRBV15 to TRBJ1-2; 10 bases are shared with TRBD1. Germline CDR1 and CDR2: LNHNV and YYDKDF (reference sequence). V lost 0 bases and J lost 1; bases outside the gene matches: 11. This CDR3 contains 19 residues. The CDR3: CATSRDLRDRGRFNYGYTF. For the CDR3, the DNA is TGTGCCACCAGCAGAGATCTCCGGGACAGGGGCCGTTTTAACTATGGCTACACCTTC.

The gene calls are TRBV2 and TRBJ1-2, with D unresolved. Germline CDR1 is SNHLY and CDR2 is FYNNEI. CDR3 length: 12 amino acids. Trimming left V 6 bases short and J 8 bases short, with 13 bases between. The CDR3 DNA is TGTGCCAGCAGCCGCACTGAGGGAGGCTACACCTTC. This gives the protein CASSRTEGGYTF.

The chain employs TRBV6-5 and TRBJ2-5; the D gene is possibly TRBD1 (6 bases). Trimming shortened V by 6 bases and J by 2 bases, and 13 bases separated the two germline ends. The CDR3 covers 14 residues. The germline V gene encodes CDR1 MNHEY and CDR2 SVGAGI. DNA for the CDR3: TGTGCCAGCAGCAGGGGTCTAGTGCAAGAGACCCAGTACTTC. Its protein is CASSRGLVQETQYF.

The rearrangement links TRBV12-5 to TRBJ2-5; no clear D. The CDR3 consists of 13 residues. V shed 1 base and J shed 5 bases, with 8 bases lying between them. Looked up from germline, CDR1 is LGHNT and CDR2 is FRNRAP. The CDR3 loop reads CASGLGAGETQYF. DNA of the CDR3: TGTGCTAGTGGTTTGGGGGCCGGGGAGACCCAGTACTTC.

V gene TRBV7-3 combines with J gene TRBJ2-7, with D possibly called TRBD1 or TRBD2 (5 bases each). CDR3 length equals 14 residues. Trimming cost V 0 bases and J 3 bases, with 9 bases left between them. Germline V gene sequence: CDR1 SGHTA, CDR2 FQGTGA. The CDR3 sequence is CASSLTRGHYEQYF. The CDR3 DNA reads TGTGCCAGCAGCTTAACGAGGGGCCACTACGAGCAGTACTTC.

This rearrangement joins TRBV5-1 to TRBJ2-2, with D possibly matching TRBD2 (5 bases). The CDR3 contains 15 residues. The ends were cut back, 1 base at V and 8 bases at J, with 15 bases in the middle. Germline assignment: CDR1 SGHRS and CDR2 YFSETQ. Here the CDR3 DNA reads TGCGCCAGCAGCTTGCTCGGGGAATCGGCGGGGGAGCTGTTTTTT. Translation: CASSLLGESAGELFF.

V usage is TRBV5-8 and J usage is TRBJ2-4, with D hard to call. The CDR3 has 13 residues. V lost 2 bases, J lost 6 bases, and 9 bases lay in between. Per the germline V gene, CDR1 is SGHTS and CDR2 is YDEGEE. Here the CDR3 DNA reads TGTGCCAGCAGCTTCCTAGGCCCAAACATTCAGTACTTC. Its translation: CASSFLGPNIQYF.

The chain couples TRBV27 to TRBJ2-7; 9 bases are shared with TRBD2. The CDR3 loop spans 17 amino acids. With V trimmed by 6 bases and J by 0 bases, 12 bases remained unmatched. From germline, CDR1 is MNHEY and CDR2 SMNVEV (reference sequence). The CDR3 DNA is TGTGCCAGCAGCCCATTCCCGACTAGCGGAAGCTCCTACGAGCAGTACTTC. Protein product: CASSPFPTSGSSYEQYF.

The V gene is TRBV29-1, the J gene TRBJ1-5; 10 bases line up with TRBD1. Germline V lookup: CDR1 SQVTM, CDR2 ANQGSEA. The CDR3 runs to 14 residues. Trimming removed 5 bases from V and 6 bases from J; junction bases left unmatched: 7. CDR3 DNA: TGCAGCGTTATTTCCGGGACAGGGGTTCAGCCCCAGCATTTT. As protein: CSVISGTGVQPQHF.

The rearrangement links TRBV2 to TRBJ1-5; unclear D gene. Germline lookup yields CDR1 SNHLY and CDR2 FYNNEI. V lost 3 bases and J lost 0, with 6 bases in between. The CDR3 consists of 14 residues. In DNA form, the CDR3 reads TGTGCCAGCAGTGAGTCAGATAGCAATCAGCCCCAGCATTTT. This translates into CASSESDSNQPQHF. Supplemented by reference TRBV2 and TRBJ1-5, the full variable domain reads EPEVTQTPSHQVTQMGQEVILRCVPISNHLYFYWYRQILGQKVEFLVSFYNNEISEKSEIFDDQFSVERPDGSNFTLKIRSTKLEDSAMYFCASSESDSNQPQHFGDGTRLSIL.

The J gene is TRBJ2-2, the V gene TRBV7-2; D possibly corresponds to TRBD2 (6 bases). Germline V gene sequence: CDR1 SGHTA, CDR2 FQGNSA. The ends were cut back, 1 base at V and 0 bases at J, with 6 bases in the middle. The CDR3 contains 15 residues. The CDR3 nucleotides are TGTGCCAGCAGCTTAGGACTAGCGAACACCGGGGAGCTGTTTTTT. The encoded protein is CASSLGLANTGELFF.

This clone has more than one count but fewer than ten. The chain has TRBV7-3 and TRBJ1-1; D may be TRBD1 (6 bases). V was shortened by 6 bases and J by 4 bases, with 15 bases between the two germline ends. Germline V lookup: CDR1 SGHTA, CDR2 FQGTGA. This CDR3 is 14 amino acids long. The CDR3 region has the DNA TGTGCCAGCAGTATACAGGGTCCACTCACTGAAGCTTTCTTT. Translated, it gives CASSIQGPLTEAFF.

This sequence joins TRBV6-5 and TRBJ1-6; 9 bases are shared with TRBD1. Trimming took 3 bases from V and 8 from J; bases not matched to a gene: 5. CDR1 is MNHEY, CDR2 SVGAGI, per germline. The CDR3 consists of 15 residues. The CDR3 DNA reads TGTGCCAGCAGTTATATACAGGGGGCGCATTCACCCCTCCACTTT. Translation gives CASSYIQGAHSPLHF.

The chain combines TRBV6-1 with TRBJ2-2; no definite D call. Deletions cut 2 bases from V and 4 bases from J, with 5 bases between. The length of the CDR3 is 13 residues. Germline loops: CDR1 MNHNS, CDR2 SASEGT. The CDR3 coding sequence is TGTGCCAGCAGTGAATGGGGCACCGGGGAGCTGTTTTTT. It codes for CASSEWGTGELFF.

The V and J genes are TRBV6-5 and TRBJ1-1; D is possibly TRBD1 (5 bases). In germline, CDR1 is MNHEY, CDR2 SVGAGI. V was shortened by 5 bases and J by 2 bases, with 9 bases between the two germline ends. The CDR3 has 13 amino acids. CDR3 in amino acids: CASSTQGNTEAFF. The CDR3 nucleotides are TGTGCCAGCAGTACCCAGGGAAACACTGAAGCTTTCTTT.

The chain combines TRBV14 with TRBJ2-7; the D is unclear. V was clipped by 4 bases and J by 0 bases, with 10 bases between them. Germline V lookup: CDR1 SGHDN, CDR2 FVKESK. The CDR3 extends over 14 amino acids. The CDR3 protein is CASSRQGLSYEQYF. DNA of the CDR3: TGTGCCAGCAGCCGACAAGGCCTCTCCTACGAGCAGTACTTC. The variable domain in full, with the rest retrieved from reference TRBV14 and TRBJ2-7, is EAGVTQFPSHSVIEKGQTVTLRCDPISGHDNLYWYRRVMGKEIKFLLHFVKESKQDESGMPNNRFLAERTGGTYSTLKVQPAELEDSGVYFCASSRQGLSYEQYFGPGTRLTVT.

J is TRBJ2-2 and V is TRBV28; 7 bases line up with TRBD2. Germline V gene data show CDR1 as MDHEN and CDR2 as SYDVKM. The CDR3 extends over 16 amino acids. The V segment lost 7 bases and the J segment 5 bases; nucleotides outside the gene matches: 13. The CDR3 DNA reads TGTGCCAGCACCGCGGCGGGACTAATGGGTACCGGGGAGCTGTTTTTT. This translates into CASTAAGLMGTGELFF.